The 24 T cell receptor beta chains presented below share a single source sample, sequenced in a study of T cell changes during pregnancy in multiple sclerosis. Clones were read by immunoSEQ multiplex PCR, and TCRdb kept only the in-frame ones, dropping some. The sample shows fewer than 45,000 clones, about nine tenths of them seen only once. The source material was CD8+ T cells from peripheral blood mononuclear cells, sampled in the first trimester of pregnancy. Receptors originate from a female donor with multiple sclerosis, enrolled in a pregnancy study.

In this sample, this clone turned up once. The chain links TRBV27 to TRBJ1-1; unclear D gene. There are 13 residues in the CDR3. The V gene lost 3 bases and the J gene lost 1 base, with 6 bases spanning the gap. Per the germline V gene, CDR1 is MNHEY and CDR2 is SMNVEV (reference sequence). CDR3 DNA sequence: TGTGCCAGCAGTTTGAGAGAGAACACTGAAGCTTTCTTT. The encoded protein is CASSLRENTEAFF.

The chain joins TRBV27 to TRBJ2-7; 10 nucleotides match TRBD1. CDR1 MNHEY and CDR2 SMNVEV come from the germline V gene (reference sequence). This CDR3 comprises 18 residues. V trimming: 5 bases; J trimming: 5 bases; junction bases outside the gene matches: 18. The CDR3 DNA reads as TGTGCCAGCAGTCTAAACCTCTCCGGGGACAGGGGTACCCACGAGCAGTACTTC. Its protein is CASSLNLSGDRGTHEQYF.

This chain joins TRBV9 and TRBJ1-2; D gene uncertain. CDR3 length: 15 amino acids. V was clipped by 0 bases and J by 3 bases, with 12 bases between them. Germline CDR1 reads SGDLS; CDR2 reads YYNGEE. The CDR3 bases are TGTGCCAGCAGCGTAGAGAGGGAGAGGGACTATGGCTACACCTTC. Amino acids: CASSVERERDYGYTF.

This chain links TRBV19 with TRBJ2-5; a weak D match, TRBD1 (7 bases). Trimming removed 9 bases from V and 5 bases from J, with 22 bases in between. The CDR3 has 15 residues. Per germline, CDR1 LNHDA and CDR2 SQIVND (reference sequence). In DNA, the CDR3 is TGTGCCAGCAACGGTCGACAGGGAGGTTCCGAGACCCAGTACTTC. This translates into CASNGRQGGSETQYF.

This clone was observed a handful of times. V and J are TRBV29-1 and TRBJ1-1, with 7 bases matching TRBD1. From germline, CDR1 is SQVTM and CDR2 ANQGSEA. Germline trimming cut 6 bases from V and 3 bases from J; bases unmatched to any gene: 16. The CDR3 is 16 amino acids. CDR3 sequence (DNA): TGCAGCGTCGAGAACTTAGCCGGGACAGAGTACACTGAAGCTTTCTTT. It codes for CSVENLAGTEYTEAFF.

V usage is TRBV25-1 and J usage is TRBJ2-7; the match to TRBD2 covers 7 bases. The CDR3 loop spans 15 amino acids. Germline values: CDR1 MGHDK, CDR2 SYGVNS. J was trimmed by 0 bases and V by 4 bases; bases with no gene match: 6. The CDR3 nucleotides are TGTGCCAGCAGTGTTTCACTAGCGAACTCCTACGAGCAGTACTTC. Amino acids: CASSVSLANSYEQYF.

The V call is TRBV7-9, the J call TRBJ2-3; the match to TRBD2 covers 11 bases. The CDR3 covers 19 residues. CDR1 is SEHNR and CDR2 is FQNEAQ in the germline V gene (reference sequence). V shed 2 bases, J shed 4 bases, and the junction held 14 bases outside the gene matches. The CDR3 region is CASSLRISGGAEQPDTQYF. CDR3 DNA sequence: TGTGCCAGCAGCTTAAGGATTAGCGGGGGGGCCGAGCAACCAGATACGCAGTATTTT.

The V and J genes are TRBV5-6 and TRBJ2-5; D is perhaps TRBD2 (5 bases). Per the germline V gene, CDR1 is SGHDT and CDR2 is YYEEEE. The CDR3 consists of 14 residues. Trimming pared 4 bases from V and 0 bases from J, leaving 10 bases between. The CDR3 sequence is CASSEAGNQETQYF. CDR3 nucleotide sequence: TGTGCCAGCAGCGAGGCCGGGAACCAAGAGACCCAGTACTTC. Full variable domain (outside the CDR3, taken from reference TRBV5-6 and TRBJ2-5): DAGVTQSPTHLIKTRGQQVTLRCSPKSGHDTVSWYQQALGQGPQFIFQYYEEEERQRGNFPDRFSGHQFPNYSSELNVNALLLGDSALYLCASSEAGNQETQYFGPGTRLLVL.

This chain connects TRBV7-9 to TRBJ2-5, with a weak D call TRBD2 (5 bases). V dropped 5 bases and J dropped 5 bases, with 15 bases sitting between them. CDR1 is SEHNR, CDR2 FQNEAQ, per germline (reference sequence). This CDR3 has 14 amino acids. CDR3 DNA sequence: TGTGCCAGCAGCCAACTAGTGAGTTCGGAGACCCAGTACTTC. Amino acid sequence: CASSQLVSSETQYF.

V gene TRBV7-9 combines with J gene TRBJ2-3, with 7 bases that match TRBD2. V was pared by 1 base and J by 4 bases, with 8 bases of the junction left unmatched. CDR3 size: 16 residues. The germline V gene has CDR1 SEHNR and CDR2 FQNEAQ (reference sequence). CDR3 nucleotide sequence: TGTGCCAGCAGCTTAGTGTCCCTAGCGGACCCAGATACGCAGTATTTT. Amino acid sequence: CASSLVSLADPDTQYF.

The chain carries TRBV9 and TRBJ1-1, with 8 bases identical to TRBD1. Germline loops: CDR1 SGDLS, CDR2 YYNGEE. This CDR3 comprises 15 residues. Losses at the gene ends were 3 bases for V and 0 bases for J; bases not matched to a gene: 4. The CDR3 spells CASSAQTGVNTEAFF. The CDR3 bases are TGTGCCAGCAGCGCACAGACAGGGGTGAACACTGAAGCTTTCTTT.

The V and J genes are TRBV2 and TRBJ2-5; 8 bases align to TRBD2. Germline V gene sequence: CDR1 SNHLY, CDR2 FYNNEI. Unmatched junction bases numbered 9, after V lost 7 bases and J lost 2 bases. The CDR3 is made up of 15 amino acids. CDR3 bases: TGTGCCAGCAATCGACTAAGCGGGGGACAAGAGACCCAGTACTTC. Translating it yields CASNRLSGGQETQYF.

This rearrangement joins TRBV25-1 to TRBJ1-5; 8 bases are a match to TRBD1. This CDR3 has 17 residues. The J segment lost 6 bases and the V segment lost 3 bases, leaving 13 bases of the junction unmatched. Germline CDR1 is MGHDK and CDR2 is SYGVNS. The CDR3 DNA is TGTGCCAGCAGTGACGCTCTCGCAGGGGGCGCCGGTCAGCCCCAGCATTTT. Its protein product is CASSDALAGGAGQPQHF.

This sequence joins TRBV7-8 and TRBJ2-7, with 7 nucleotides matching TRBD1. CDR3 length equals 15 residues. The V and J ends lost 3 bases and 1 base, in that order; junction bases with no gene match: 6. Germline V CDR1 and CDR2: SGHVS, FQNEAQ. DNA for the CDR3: TGTGCCAGCAGCTTTGAGGCAGGGGGTTCCTACGAGCAGTACTTC. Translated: CASSFEAGGSYEQYF.

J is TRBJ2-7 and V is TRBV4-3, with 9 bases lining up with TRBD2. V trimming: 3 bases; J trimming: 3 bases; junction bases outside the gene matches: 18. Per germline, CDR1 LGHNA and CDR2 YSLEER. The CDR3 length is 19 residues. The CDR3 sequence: CASSHIPRGTSGGYYEQYF. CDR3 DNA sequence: TGCGCCAGCAGCCATATACCCAGGGGAACCAGCGGGGGGTACTACGAGCAGTACTTC.

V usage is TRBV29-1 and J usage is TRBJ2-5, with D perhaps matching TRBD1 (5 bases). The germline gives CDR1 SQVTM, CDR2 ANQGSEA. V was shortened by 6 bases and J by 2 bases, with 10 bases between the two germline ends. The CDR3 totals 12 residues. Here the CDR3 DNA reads TGCAGCGTAGGGGAAAGGCAAGAGACCCAGTACTTC. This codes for CSVGERQETQYF.

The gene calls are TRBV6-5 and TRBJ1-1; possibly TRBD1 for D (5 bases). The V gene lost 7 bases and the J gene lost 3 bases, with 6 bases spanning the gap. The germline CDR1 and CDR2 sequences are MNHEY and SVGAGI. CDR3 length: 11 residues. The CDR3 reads CASTGDTEAFF. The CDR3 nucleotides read TGTGCCAGCACGGGGGACACTGAAGCTTTCTTT.

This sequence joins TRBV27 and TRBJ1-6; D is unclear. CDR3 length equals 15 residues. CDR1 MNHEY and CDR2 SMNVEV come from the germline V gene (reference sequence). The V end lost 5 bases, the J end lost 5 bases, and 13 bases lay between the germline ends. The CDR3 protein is CASSLSVSHNSPLHF. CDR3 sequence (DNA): TGTGCCAGCAGTCTAAGCGTCAGTCATAATTCACCCCTCCACTTT.

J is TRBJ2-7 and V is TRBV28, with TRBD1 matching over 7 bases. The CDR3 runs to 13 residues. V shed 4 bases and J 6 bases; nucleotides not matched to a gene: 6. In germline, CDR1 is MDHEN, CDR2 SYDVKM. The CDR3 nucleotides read TGTGCCAGCAGTTCTCTACAGGGGCTCGAGCAGTACTTC. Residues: CASSSLQGLEQYF.

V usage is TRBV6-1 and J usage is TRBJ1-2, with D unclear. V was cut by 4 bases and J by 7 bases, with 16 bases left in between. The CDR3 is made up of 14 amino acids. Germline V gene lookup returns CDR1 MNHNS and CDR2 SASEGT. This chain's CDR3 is CASSAASTLVGYTF. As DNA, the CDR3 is TGTGCCAGCAGTGCGGCATCGACGCTAGTTGGCTACACCTTC.

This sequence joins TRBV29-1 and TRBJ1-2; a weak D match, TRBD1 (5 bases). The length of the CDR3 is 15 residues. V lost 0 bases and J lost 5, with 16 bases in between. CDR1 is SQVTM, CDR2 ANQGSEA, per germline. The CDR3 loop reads CSVEDGASFVYGYTF. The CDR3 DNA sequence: TGCAGCGTTGAAGATGGGGCCTCCTTTGTATATGGCTACACCTTC.

DNA of the CDR3: TGCGCCAGCAGCCAAGTACAGGGGGCAGGTTTAGCTTTCTTT. Its translation is CASSQVQGAGLAFF. The chain uses TRBV4-3 and TRBJ1-1; 9 bases map to TRBD1. After removal of 1 base from V and 10 bases from J, the junction contained 7 bases not matched to a gene. This CDR3 spans 14 amino acids. In germline, CDR1 is LGHNA, CDR2 YSLEER.

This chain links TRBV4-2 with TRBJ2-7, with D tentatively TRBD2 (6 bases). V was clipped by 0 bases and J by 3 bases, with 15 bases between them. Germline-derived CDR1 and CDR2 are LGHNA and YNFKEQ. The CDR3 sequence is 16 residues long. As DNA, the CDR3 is TGTGCCAGCAGCCAAGATCCGGGACTCGCGGGCTACGAGCAGTACTTC. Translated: CASSQDPGLAGYEQYF.

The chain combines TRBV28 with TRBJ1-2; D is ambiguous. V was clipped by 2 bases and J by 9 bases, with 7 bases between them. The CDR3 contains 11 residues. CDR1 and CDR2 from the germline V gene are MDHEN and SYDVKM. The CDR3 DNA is TGTGCCAGCAGTTTAGGAGGAAGCTACACCTTC. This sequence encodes CASSLGGSYTF.